These T cell receptor beta chains were read from a single sample in a study of early T cells in non-severe SARS-CoV-2 infection. TCRdb processed the 5' RACE reads anew with MiXCR; each CDR3 protein has one entry. The sample shows about 70,000 distinct CDR3 sequences, about an eighth of them seen only once. The specimen was whole blood. The receptors shown here come from an adult who was a healthcare worker with PCR-confirmed SARS-CoV-2 infection or an uninfected control (not recorded which). CDR3s include the opening cysteine and the closing phenylalanine or tryptophan. The D gene is left open where the match is weak. The size of a clone is reported for some rows only, either as once, few or many, or as a class for expanded clones.

abundance | j_gene | v_gene | d_gene | CDR3nt | CDR3aa
many | TRBJ1-1 | TRBV29-1 | NA | TGCAGCGTCAGGAGACAAAACACTGAAGCTTTCTTT | CSVRRQNTEAFF
many | TRBJ1-1 | TRBV3-1 | TRBD1 | TGTGCCAGCAGCCAACGCGACAGGGTGGACGCTTTCTTT | CASSQRDRVDAFF
NA | TRBJ2-1 | TRBV20-1 | TRBD2 | TGCAGTGCCCCTACCCGGTTAGCGGGAGGGGATGAGCAGTTCTTC | CSAPTRLAGGDEQFF
many | TRBJ2-3 | TRBV7-9 | NA | TGTGCCAGCAGCTTAGGATCGAGCACAGATACGCAGTATTTT | CASSLGSSTDTQYF
many | TRBJ2-7 | TRBV10-1 | NA | TGCGCCAGCAGTGAGTCCGTGGGGGACGAGCAGTACTTC | CASSESVGDEQYF
many | TRBJ2-3 | TRBV30 | NA | TGTGCCTGGAGTGAAACGGGACGAAGCACAGATACGCAGTATTTT | CAWSETGRSTDTQYF
many | TRBJ2-4 | TRBV11-2 | TRBD2 | TGTGCCAGCAGCTTAGGTCCAGCGGGAGGGTGGAACATTCAGTACTTC | CASSLGPAGGWNIQYF
NA | TRBJ2-3 | TRBV5-1 | NA | TGCGCCAGCAGCTTAGACCGGGGCTGGGGCACAGATACGCAGTATTTT | CASSLDRGWGTDTQYF
many | TRBJ2-7 | TRBV6-1 | TRBD1 | TGTGCCAGCAGAAACAGGGGGCCAGACGAGCAGTACTTC | CASRNRGPDEQYF
many | TRBJ1-2 | TRBV29-1 | NA | TGCAGCGTTGAGGCGGAGATCTATGGCTACACCTTC | CSVEAEIYGYTF
many | TRBJ1-2 | TRBV28 | NA | TGTGCCAGCAGCGCGAGGCGGGGGAAAGGCTACACCTTC | CASSARRGKGYTF
many | TRBJ2-1 | TRBV19 | TRBD2 | TGTGCCACCACCTCTTTGGCGGGGGAACCCTACAATGAGCAGTTCTTC | CATTSLAGEPYNEQFF
many | TRBJ1-5 | TRBV18 | NA | TGTGCCAGCTCTATCCAGGGCAGTCGCAATCAGCCCCAGCATTTT | CASSIQGSRNQPQHF
medium-sized | TRBJ2-3 | TRBV7-2 | NA | TGTGCCAGCAGCCTCTTAGGGGGGGAATCCACAGATACGCAGTATTTT | CASSLLGGESTDTQYF
many | TRBJ2-2 | TRBV20-1 | TRBD2 | TGCAGTGTGCTAGCGGGAGAGCCCGGGGAGCTGTTTTTT | CSVLAGEPGELFF
many | TRBJ2-7 | TRBV15 | NA | TGTGCCACCAGCAGAGGCCCCTACGAGCAGTACTTC | CATSRGPYEQYF
many | TRBJ2-3 | TRBV7-9 | TRBD2 | TGTGCCAGCAGCTTTACGGGGGGGCCGAGCACAGATACGCAGTATTTT | CASSFTGGPSTDTQYF
many | TRBJ2-3 | TRBV20-1 | NA | TGCAGTGCTAGAGATGTGGGGAAGACAGATACGCAGTATTTT | CSARDVGKTDTQYF
many | TRBJ2-7 | TRBV29-1 | NA | TGCAGCGTTGAAAGGGACCACGAGCAGTACTTC | CSVERDHEQYF
many | TRBJ2-1 | TRBV4-3 | TRBD1 | TGCGCCAGCAGCCAAGCACAGGGGGCCGCTTACAATGAGCAGTTCTTC | CASSQAQGAAYNEQFF
many | TRBJ1-1 | TRBV20-1 | NA | TGCAGTGCTAGAGACTCTCCCGGGGCCGAGGAAGCTTTCTTT | CSARDSPGAEEAFF
many | TRBJ1-3 | TRBV15 | TRBD1 | TGTGCCACCAGCAGAGACAGGGGGAACGGAAACACCATATATTTT | CATSRDRGNGNTIYF
many | TRBJ2-1 | TRBV11-2 | TRBD2 | TGTGCCAGCAGGTATGCTAGCGGAGGATACAATGAGCAGTTCTTC | CASRYASGGYNEQFF
many | TRBJ2-7 | TRBV11-2 | NA | TGTGCCAGCAGCCCTCTTTCCAGCTCCTACGAGCAGTACTTC | CASSPLSSSYEQYF
many | TRBJ2-1 | TRBV20-1 | TRBD2 | TGCAGTGCTAGAGCTGCGCGGGGGGGGAGGAATGAGCAGTTCTTC | CSARAARGGRNEQFF
many | TRBJ1-6 | TRBV7-9 | NA | TGTGCCAGCAGTTTGGACAGATATAATTCACCCCTCCACTTT | CASSLDRYNSPLHF
many | TRBJ2-3 | TRBV7-9 | TRBD2 | TGTGCCAGCAGCTTGGGAGGGGCGACCACAGATACGCAGTATTTT | CASSLGGATTDTQYF
few | TRBJ2-1 | TRBV27 | NA | TGTGCCAGCAGTCAACCCTACAATGAGCAGTTCTTC | CASSQPYNEQFF
many | TRBJ2-2 | TRBV12-3/TRBV12-4 | NA | TGTGCCAGCAGTTTCAGCGGGGAGCTGTTTTTT | CASSFSGELFF
many | TRBJ2-4 | TRBV14 | TRBD2 | TGTGCCAGCAGCCCGTCTAGCGGGACAAACATTCAGTACTTC | CASSPSSGTNIQYF
many | TRBJ1-3 | TRBV7-2 | NA | TGTGCCAGCAGCCAGGGACGGAGCTCTGGAAACACCATATATTTT | CASSQGRSSGNTIYF
many | TRBJ2-1 | TRBV2 | TRBD1 | TGTGCCAGCAGCGAAGGACAGGGAATTTACAATGAGCAGTTCTTC | CASSEGQGIYNEQFF
many | TRBJ1-1 | TRBV20-1 | NA | TGCAGTGCTAGACCCCGCTCGGGAGGAGCTTTCTTT | CSARPRSGGAFF
many | TRBJ1-1 | TRBV30 | NA | TGTGCCTGGAGACCGGGACCCGTCTTTACTGAAGCTTTCTTT | CAWRPGPVFTEAFF
many | TRBJ1-1 | TRBV11-2 | NA | TGTGCCAGCAGCTTATCGGGGGGGCCGAACACTGAAGCTTTCTTT | CASSLSGGPNTEAFF
many | TRBJ2-5 | TRBV10-3 | TRBD1 | TGTGCCATCAGTGAGTCCCGGGACAGCAACCAAGAGACCCAGTACTTC | CAISESRDSNQETQYF
NA | TRBJ2-7 | TRBV5-1 | NA | TGCGCCAGCAGCTTGGATGCGGGGTGGAACGAGCAGTACTTC | CASSLDAGWNEQYF
many | TRBJ2-7 | TRBV12-3/TRBV12-4 | TRBD2 | TGTGCCAGCAGTTCCGGACTAGCGCCCTACGAGCAGTACTTC | CASSSGLAPYEQYF
many | TRBJ2-3 | TRBV7-8 | TRBD2 | TGTGCCAGCAGCCTTGGGTCACTAGCGGGAGTAGATACGCAGTATTTT | CASSLGSLAGVDTQYF
many | TRBJ2-3 | TRBV19 | NA | TGTGCCAGTAGTCCGAGACAGAGAGATACGCAGTATTTT | CASSPRQRDTQYF
many | TRBJ2-6 | TRBV6-2/TRBV6-3 | NA | TGTGCCAGCAGTTCCGAAGGGTCGTCTGGGGCCAACGTCCTGACTTTC | CASSSEGSSGANVLTF
many | TRBJ2-7 | TRBV7-9 | TRBD2 | TGTGCCAGCAGCTCCTCCCTAGGACTAGCGGGAGTCTACGAGCAGTACTTC | CASSSSLGLAGVYEQYF
many | TRBJ2-1 | TRBV6-5 | NA | TGTGCCAGCAGTTACGGTGCCGATGCCGGACCTTCACGTGAGCAGTTCTTC | CASSYGADAGPSREQFF
many | TRBJ2-2 | TRBV5-1 | NA | TGCGCCAGCAGCTTGGATGCTGGCGGGAGAGGGGGCGGGGAGCTGTTTTTT | CASSLDAGGRGGGELFF
many | TRBJ1-5 | TRBV28 | NA | TGTGCCAGCAGTTTAACTCTCGGGGAAGGGCAGCCCCAGCATTTT | CASSLTLGEGQPQHF
many | TRBJ2-1 | TRBV6-6 | NA | TGTGCCAGCAGTTACCCAGGCCAGCAGTTCTTC | CASSYPGQQFF
many | TRBJ2-7 | TRBV20-1 | NA | TGCAGTGCTAGCGGTCGGACAGACTACGAGCAGTACTTC | CSASGRTDYEQYF
many | TRBJ2-6 | TRBV9 | NA | TGTGCCAGCAGCGTAGATCTCTCTGGGGCCAACGTCCTGACTTTC | CASSVDLSGANVLTF
many | TRBJ1-1 | TRBV27 | NA | TGTGCCAGCAGTTTATCAGGGGGTTGGACTGAAGCTTTCTTT | CASSLSGGWTEAFF
many | TRBJ2-3 | TRBV6-5 | TRBD2 | TGTGCCAGCGCCCCAACGCCCAGCGGGAGCAGCACAGATACGCAGTATTTT | CASAPTPSGSSTDTQYF
many | TRBJ1-1 | TRBV18 | NA | TGTGCCAGCTCACTAACAGGGTATTTTACTGAAGCCTTCTTT | CASSLTGYFTEAFF
many | TRBJ1-1 | TRBV28 | NA | TGTGCCAGCAGTTCTGTTCTCCCTGAAGCTTTCTTT | CASSSVLPEAFF
many | TRBJ2-3 | TRBV20-1 | TRBD2 | TGCAGTGCCCAAGCGGGAGTATTCGCAGATACGCAGTATTTT | CSAQAGVFADTQYF
many | TRBJ2-3 | TRBV2 | TRBD2 | TGTGCCAGCACTTACATAGCGGGAGGGAGGAAGTATTTT | CASTYIAGGRKYF
many | TRBJ2-7 | TRBV7-2 | NA | TGTGCCAGCAGCCCCATGCAAGCACTTGGGGTGGAGCAGTACTTC | CASSPMQALGVEQYF
few | TRBJ1-2 | TRBV7-2 | TRBD1 | TGTGCCAGCAGCTCTACTGCAGGGGGCCACTATGGCTACACCTTC | CASSSTAGGHYGYTF
many | TRBJ2-3 | TRBV12-3/TRBV12-4 | NA | TGTGCCAGCAGCCCGGGATGGGTCACTGGCGCAGATACGCAGTATTTT | CASSPGWVTGADTQYF
NA | TRBJ2-1 | TRBV7-2 | TRBD2 | TGTGCCAGCAGCAAGGGGCGGGGGAATGAGCAGTTCTTC | CASSKGRGNEQFF
many | TRBJ2-3 | TRBV9 | NA | TGTGCCAGCAGCGTAGCCGCAGGGGCTAACACAGATACGCAGTATTTT | CASSVAAGANTDTQYF